The clone carrying this T cell receptor beta chain was observed many times. Its target is unknown. The V end lost 4 bases, the J end lost 3 bases, and 13 bases lay between the germline ends. Germline loops: CDR1 LGHDT, CDR2 YNNKEL (reference sequence). The CDR3 runs to 14 residues. This sample was included in a study of T cells after yellow fever vaccination. Study at large: The SMART-Seq v4 Ultra Low Input method served to prepare the low-cell-number fractions. Study conclusions and caveats: After the booster, 96% of CD4 and about nine tenths of CD8 primary-response clones were re-detected. Clonotypes shared by both compartments, CD4 and CD8, made up a small share.

5'RACE template switching added a universal primer site and UMIs to TCR cDNA. TCRdb independently ran MiXCR on the 5' RACE reads; one entry per CDR3 protein. The sample lists around 160,000 distinct CDR3 sequences; about 7% were seen once. The sequence derives from a man younger than 35 who received the YFV17D yellow fever vaccine. The chain recombines TRBV3-1 with TRBJ2-7; perhaps TRBD1 as D (6 bases). The input for sequencing was CD4+ T cells sorted from PBMCs, taken around 5 days after the first yellow fever vaccination. CDR3 residues: CASSPRQAYYEQYF. CDR3 DNA: TGTGCCAGCAGCCCGCGACAGGCTTACTACGAGCAGTACTTC.